What follows are 11 T cell receptor beta chains derived from one specimen sequenced in a study of cytomegalovirus exposure and HLA in healthy donors (dated by TCRdb to 2016 to 2017). Library construction relied on the immunoSEQ multiplex PCR assay. A mixture of 60 forward primers for TCR Vbeta segments and 13 reverse primers for TCR Jbeta segments was used in the multiplex PCR. Held by TCRdb, this immuneACCESS table contains in-frame sequences only and omits some clones. Under half of the omission traces to an unresolved V gene where checked; the cause of the rest is unknown. This sample comprises roughly 100,000 clones, 65% to 90% of them detected only once. The ten biggest clones cover 6.9% of the sample. The sample taken for sequencing was PBMCs. The receptors were gathered from a man aged 30-40 years in good health and CMV-seropositive.

This clone turned up a few times. This chain joins TRBV9 and TRBJ2-3, with 9 nucleotides matching TRBD1. Trimming cost V 0 bases and J 5 bases; bases outside gene matches: 4. This CDR3 region has 15 residues. Germline V gene lookup returns CDR1 SGDLS and CDR2 YYNGEE. The CDR3: CASSVGDRVGDTQYF. The CDR3 DNA is TGTGCCAGCAGCGTAGGGGACAGGGTGGGAGATACGCAGTATTTT.

V and J are TRBV30 and TRBJ2-2, with a weak D call TRBD1 (6 bases). CDR1 and CDR2 from the germline V gene are GTSNPN and SVGIG (reference sequence). This CDR3 comprises 14 residues. Deletions cut 3 bases from V and 7 bases from J, with 15 bases between. The CDR3 is CAWRAGTLGGELFF. Written as DNA, the CDR3 is TGTGCCTGGAGAGCTGGGACATTGGGCGGGGAGCTGTTTTTT.

V is TRBV4-3 and J is TRBJ1-1; TRBD1 matches 8 bases. The trim removed 2 bases at V and 0 bases at J, leaving 5 bases unmatched. CDR3 size: 16 residues. Germline CDR1 and CDR2: LGHNA and YSLEER. Here the CDR3 DNA reads TGCGCCAGCAGCCAAAACTTGGGACAGGTGAACACTGAAGCTTTCTTT. Amino acid sequence: CASSQNLGQVNTEAFF.

This rearrangement joins TRBV4-3 to TRBJ1-5; D call uncertain. Trimming removed 3 bases from V and 7 bases from J, with 16 bases in between. The CDR3 is made up of 15 amino acids. Germline CDR1 is LGHNA and CDR2 is YSLEER. In DNA form, the CDR3 reads TGCGCCAGCAGCCACGGGGTAGATGGCAGACAGCCCCAGCATTTT. Its protein is CASSHGVDGRQPQHF.

This rearrangement joins TRBV6-1 to TRBJ1-2, with D unclear. Germline loops: CDR1 MNHNS, CDR2 SASEGT. CDR3 size: 13 residues. The V and J ends lost 8 bases and 7 bases respectively, with 17 bases between them. The CDR3 loop is CASQARPEGGYTF. In DNA form, the CDR3 reads TGTGCCAGCCAAGCTCGGCCGGAGGGTGGCTACACCTTC.

The rearrangement links TRBV7-6 to TRBJ2-7; 10 positions agree with TRBD2. The CDR3 has 15 amino acids. J gave up 0 bases and V 5 bases, and 4 bases lay outside the gene matches. CDR1 and CDR2 from the germline V gene are SGHVS and FNYEAQ. Here the CDR3 reads CASSAGLADSYEQYF. The CDR3 DNA is TGTGCCAGCAGCGCAGGACTAGCGGACTCCTACGAGCAGTACTTC.

The V gene is TRBV30, the J gene TRBJ2-7; TRBD1 is a possible D gene (6 bases). V lost 2 bases to trimming and J lost 3 bases, with 8 bases between them. Per germline, CDR1 GTSNPN and CDR2 SVGIG (reference sequence). The CDR3 consists of 12 residues. The CDR3 spells CAWSPGDYEQYF. Here the CDR3 DNA reads TGTGCCTGGAGTCCAGGGGACTACGAGCAGTACTTC.

V gene TRBV18 combines with J gene TRBJ1-4, with 7 positions matching TRBD1. CDR1 is KGHSH, CDR2 LQKENI, per germline. V was clipped by 3 bases and J by 8 bases; unmatched bases: 6. This CDR3 spans 14 amino acids. Written as DNA, the CDR3 is TGTGCCAGCTCACCTAGGGGGCTCAGGGAAAAACTGTTTTTT. Translated: CASSPRGLREKLFF.

The chain is built from TRBV4-1 and TRBJ2-3; the match to TRBD2 covers 13 bases. The V gene end was trimmed by 4 bases and the J gene end by 2 bases; junction bases not matched to a gene: 6. This CDR3 spans 17 amino acids. CDR1 MGHRA and CDR2 YSYEKL come from the germline V gene. Written as DNA, the CDR3 is TGCGCCAGCAGCCGGGCTGGACTAGCGGGGGTCACAGATACGCAGTATTTT. Protein: CASSRAGLAGVTDTQYF.

This clone was counted a few times. This chain connects TRBV2 to TRBJ1-6; 8 positions match TRBD1. The trim removed 3 bases at V and 6 bases at J, leaving 4 bases unmatched. CDR3 length: 15 amino acids. Germline-derived CDR1 and CDR2 are SNHLY and FYNNEI. As DNA, the CDR3 is TGTGCCAGCAGTGACGGAGACAGGGGTAATTCACCCCTCCACTTT. Translating gives CASSDGDRGNSPLHF.

V and J are TRBV9 and TRBJ1-3; TRBD1 is a possible D gene (5 bases). The ends were cut back, 1 base at V and 9 bases at J, with 14 bases in the middle. CDR1 SGDLS and CDR2 YYNGEE come from the germline V gene. The CDR3 totals 14 residues. The CDR3 spells CASSVQGEGPTIYF. CDR3 coding DNA: TGTGCCAGCAGCGTACAGGGCGAAGGGCCCACCATATATTTT.